This T cell receptor (beta chain) was documented in a study of T cell repertoires in cytomegalovirus infection. Study context: A matching HLA type, together with CMV infection, was signaled by public TCR beta signatures.

TCRdb independently ran MiXCR on the reads; one entry per CDR3 protein. Of about 700,000 distinct CDR3 sequences listed, around 35% are singletons. Study conclusions and caveats: In two of eight donors, the top clonotype was HLA-C-restricted CMV-specific.

As to this clonotype: Its antigen is not known.

Germline loops: CDR1 SNHLY, CDR2 FYNNEI. This CDR3 spans 14 amino acids. V shed 2 bases and J shed 7 bases, with 11 bases lying between them. The TCR originated in a human donor in good health (CMV status not recorded). Some clones in this sample may be carry-over from other donors' samples. The chain has TRBV2 and TRBJ1-4, with D uncertain. The material was cultured PBMCs, obtained from culture after CMV antigen stimulation. As DNA, the CDR3 is TGTGCCAGCAGTGAATGGGGAAGCGGTGAAAAACTGTTTTTT. Translating it yields CASSEWGSGEKLFF.